Following are 2 T cell receptor beta chains from one sample sequenced in a study of blood T cell repertoires in COVID-19. Assay: immunoSEQ multiplex PCR; the TCRdb copy retains only in-frame clones and omits some. The table records 150,000 to 200,000 clones, over 75% of them present only once. The specimen sequenced was peripheral blood. The receptors originated from a human donor with active or convalescent COVID-19. The donor label of this sample is uncertain.

The V call is TRBV5-4, the J call TRBJ2-5, with 13 bases identical to TRBD2. The ends lost 2 bases at V and 1 base at J; junction bases unmatched: 2. CDR3 size: 16 residues. Per germline, CDR1 SGHNT and CDR2 YYREEE (reference sequence). This CDR3 reads CASSFGTSGVQETQYF. DNA of the CDR3: TGTGCCAGCAGCTTCGGGACTAGCGGGGTCCAAGAGACCCAGTACTTC.

This clone was seen once. V usage is TRBV4-1 and J usage is TRBJ1-5; a weak D match, TRBD1 (5 bases). The germline CDR1 and CDR2 sequences are MGHRA and YSYEKL. The CDR3 consists of 21 residues. V was clipped by 1 base and J by 0 bases, with 25 bases between them. CDR3 sequence reads: CASSQAQTAIQDYNSNQPQHF. CDR3 coding DNA: TGCGCCAGCAGCCAAGCCCAGACAGCGATCCAAGATTATAATAGCAATCAGCCCCAGCATTTT.